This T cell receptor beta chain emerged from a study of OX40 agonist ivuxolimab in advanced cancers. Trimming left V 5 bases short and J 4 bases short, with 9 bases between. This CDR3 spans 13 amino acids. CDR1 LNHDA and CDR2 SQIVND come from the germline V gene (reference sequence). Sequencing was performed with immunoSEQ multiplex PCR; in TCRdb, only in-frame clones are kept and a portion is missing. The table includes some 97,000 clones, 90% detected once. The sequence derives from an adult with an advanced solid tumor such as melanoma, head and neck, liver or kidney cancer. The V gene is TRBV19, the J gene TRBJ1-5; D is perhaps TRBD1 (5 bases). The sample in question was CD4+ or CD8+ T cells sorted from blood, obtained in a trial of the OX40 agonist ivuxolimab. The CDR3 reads CASSGGANQPQHF. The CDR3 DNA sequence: TGTGCCAGTAGTGGAGGGGCTAATCAGCCCCAGCATTTT.